Below, 9 T cell receptor beta chains from the same sample are listed, as sequenced in a study of T cell changes during pregnancy in multiple sclerosis. Assay: immunoSEQ multiplex PCR; the TCRdb copy retains only in-frame clones and omits some. Of tens of thousands of clones in the sample, 93% are singletons; the top ten hold approximately 2.5%. Sequencing used peripheral blood, obtained in the second trimester of pregnancy. Receptors were obtained from a female donor with multiple sclerosis, enrolled in a pregnancy study.

The chain employs TRBV15 and TRBJ2-7, with a weak D call TRBD2 (5 bases). The CDR3 has 13 amino acids. Germline V gene lookup returns CDR1 LNHNV and CDR2 YYDKDF (reference sequence). Trimming left V 2 bases short and J 5 bases short, with 10 bases between. The CDR3 DNA reads TGTGCCACCAGCAGATCCGGGGTGGACGAGCAGTACTTC. It specifies CATSRSGVDEQYF.

The V call is TRBV13, the J call TRBJ1-1, with D uncertain. Germline V gene lookup returns CDR1 PRHDT and CDR2 FYEKMQ (reference sequence). This CDR3 spans 14 amino acids. Trimming removed 0 bases at V and 3 bases at J, with 8 bases between. This CDR3 reads CASSLGMGDTEAFF. The CDR3, as DNA: TGTGCCAGCAGCTTAGGGATGGGCGACACTGAAGCTTTCTTT. The full variable domain, its missing parts supplied by reference TRBV13 and TRBJ1-1, is AAGVIQSPRHLIKEKRETATLKCYPIPRHDTVYWYQQGPGQDPQFLISFYEKMQSDKGSIPDRFSAQQFSDYHSELNMSSLELGDSALYFCASSLGMGDTEAFFGQGTRLTVV.

This clone appeared once. As DNA, the CDR3 is TGTGCCAGTAGTTCCGGGACAGGGAATTCACCCCTCCACTTT. Translating gives CASSSGTGNSPLHF. The J gene is TRBJ1-6, the V gene TRBV19; 9 bases are a match to TRBD1. CDR1 is LNHDA, CDR2 SQIVND, per germline (reference sequence). CDR3 size: 14 residues. Trimming removed 5 bases from V and 7 bases from J; junction bases left unmatched: 3.

The rearrangement uses TRBV6-1 and TRBJ2-3; 11 bases align to TRBD2. CDR1 is MNHNS and CDR2 is SASEGT in the germline V gene. This CDR3 comprises 15 residues. With V trimmed by 2 bases and J by 5 bases, 3 bases remained unmatched. CDR3 DNA: TGTGCCAGCAGTGAAATAGCGGGGGGGCAAGATACGCAGTATTTT. The encoded protein is CASSEIAGGQDTQYF.

V and J are TRBV5-1 and TRBJ2-7, with unresolved D. Trimming stripped 5 bases from V and 6 bases from J, with 12 bases between. Germline V gene sequence: CDR1 SGHRS, CDR2 YFSETQ. The CDR3 contains 12 residues. The CDR3 DNA is TGCGCCAGCAGATCCTCTTTGGCCGAGCAGTACTTC. Protein product: CASRSSLAEQYF.

The genes are TRBV6-1 and TRBJ1-5; 7 nucleotides align to TRBD1. V lost 6 bases to trimming and J lost 6 bases; unmatched junction nucleotides: 8. The CDR3 has 14 residues. Germline V gene sequence: CDR1 MNHNS, CDR2 SASEGT. The CDR3 reads CASSVQGNGQPQHF. In DNA form, the CDR3 reads TGTGCCAGCAGCGTACAGGGGAACGGTCAGCCCCAGCATTTT.

This clone came up once. V and J are TRBV13 and TRBJ2-2; 10 bases align to TRBD1. The length of the CDR3 is 17 residues. Germline trimming cut 5 bases from V and 4 bases from J; bases unmatched to any gene: 10. Germline-derived CDR1 and CDR2 are PRHDT and FYEKMQ (reference sequence). The DNA for the CDR3 is TGTGCCAGCAGCCACACCGGGACAGGGGTCTTCACCGGGGAGCTGTTTTTT. It encodes CASSHTGTGVFTGELFF.

V gene TRBV6-5 combines with J gene TRBJ1-2, with TRBD1 matching 7 bases. CDR1 and CDR2 from the germline V gene are MNHEY and SVGAGI. V lost 5 bases, J lost 4 bases, and 4 bases stayed unmatched. CDR3 length: 13 residues. The CDR3 region has the DNA TGTGCCAGCAGTAGCCGGGACAGCTATGGCTACACCTTC. This gives the protein CASSSRDSYGYTF.

V and J are TRBV14 and TRBJ1-1; D is unclear. Deletions cut 0 bases from V and 5 bases from J, with 19 bases between. This CDR3 has 17 residues. Germline CDR1 and CDR2: SGHDN and FVKESK. The CDR3 DNA sequence: TGTGCCAGCAGCCAAGAGCCACCGGGGAGAAGAAAGACTGAAGCTTTCTTT. This codes for CASSQEPPGRRKTEAFF.